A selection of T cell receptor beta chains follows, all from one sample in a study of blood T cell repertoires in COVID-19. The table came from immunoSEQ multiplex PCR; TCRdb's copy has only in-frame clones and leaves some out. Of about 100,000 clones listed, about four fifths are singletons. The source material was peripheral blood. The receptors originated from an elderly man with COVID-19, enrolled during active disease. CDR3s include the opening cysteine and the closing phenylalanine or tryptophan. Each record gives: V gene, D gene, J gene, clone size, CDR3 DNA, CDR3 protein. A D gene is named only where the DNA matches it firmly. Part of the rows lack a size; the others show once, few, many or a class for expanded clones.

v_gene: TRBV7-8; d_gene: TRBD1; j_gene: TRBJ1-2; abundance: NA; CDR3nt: TGTGCCAGCAGCCGAATCACAGGGGGCTCTGGCTACACCTTC; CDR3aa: CASSRITGGSGYTF
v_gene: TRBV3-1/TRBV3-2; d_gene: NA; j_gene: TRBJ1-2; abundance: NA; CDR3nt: TGTGCCAGCAGCCAAACCCAGTCTAACTATGGCTACACCTTC; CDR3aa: CASSQTQSNYGYTF
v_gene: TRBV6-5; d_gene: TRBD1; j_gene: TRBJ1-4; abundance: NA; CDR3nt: TGTGCCAGCAGTCGCCCGGGACAGGCTAATGAAAAACTGTTTTTT; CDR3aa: CASSRPGQANEKLFF
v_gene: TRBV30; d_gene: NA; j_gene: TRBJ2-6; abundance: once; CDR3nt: TGTGCCTGGAGCTTTCCCAGGGTGTCTGGGGCCAACGTCCTGACTTTC; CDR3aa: CAWSFPRVSGANVLTF
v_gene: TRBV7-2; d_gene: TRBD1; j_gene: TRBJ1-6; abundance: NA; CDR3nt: TGTGCCAGCAGCTTAGACAGGGGGGTTTCACCCCTCCACTTT; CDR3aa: CASSLDRGVSPLHF
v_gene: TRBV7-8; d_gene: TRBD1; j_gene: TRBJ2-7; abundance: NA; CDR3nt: TGTGCCAGCAGTCCAGGCAGGGGGTTAGTCTACGAGCAGTACTTC; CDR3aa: CASSPGRGLVYEQYF
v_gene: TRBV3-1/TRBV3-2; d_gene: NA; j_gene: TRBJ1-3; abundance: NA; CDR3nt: TGTGCCAGCAGCCAAGATACAGTCTCTGGAAACACCATATATTTT; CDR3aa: CASSQDTVSGNTIYF
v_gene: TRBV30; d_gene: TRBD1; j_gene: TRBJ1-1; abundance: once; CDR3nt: TGTGCCTGGAGTGTACTGGGACAGGGGGACACTGAAGCTTTCTTT; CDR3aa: CAWSVLGQGDTEAFF
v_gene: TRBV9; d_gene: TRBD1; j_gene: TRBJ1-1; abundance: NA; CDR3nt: TGTGCCAGCAGCGTAGAAGGGGGCACGAACACTGAAGCTTTCTTT; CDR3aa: CASSVEGGTNTEAFF
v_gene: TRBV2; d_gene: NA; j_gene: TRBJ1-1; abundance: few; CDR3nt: TGTGCCAGCAGTGTGGGAGGGATGAACACTGAAGCTTTCTTT; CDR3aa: CASSVGGMNTEAFF
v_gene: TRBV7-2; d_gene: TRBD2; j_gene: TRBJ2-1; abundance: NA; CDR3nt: TGTGCCAGCAGCGCACTTTCGGGACTACTATACAATGAGCAGTTCTTC; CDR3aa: CASSALSGLLYNEQFF
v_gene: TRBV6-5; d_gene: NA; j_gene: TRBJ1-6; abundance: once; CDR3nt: TGTGCCAGCAGCGAGGGAAATTCACCCCTCCACTTT; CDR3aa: CASSEGNSPLHF
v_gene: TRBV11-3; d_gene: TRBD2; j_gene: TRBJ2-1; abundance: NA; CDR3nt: TGTGCCAGCAGCCACCGACTAGCGGGGGGCTACAATGAGCAGTTCTTC; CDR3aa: CASSHRLAGGYNEQFF
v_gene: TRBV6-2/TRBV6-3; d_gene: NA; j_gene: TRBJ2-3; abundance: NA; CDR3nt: TGTGCCAGCAGCCGAGACAGGAGCACAGATACGCAGTATTTT; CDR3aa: CASSRDRSTDTQYF
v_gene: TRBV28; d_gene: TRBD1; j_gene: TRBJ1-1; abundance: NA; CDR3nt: TGTGCCAGCAAAGGGGGCCCCACTGAAGCTTTCTTT; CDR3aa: CASKGGPTEAFF